One sample yielded the 22 T cell receptor beta chains listed below, sequenced in a study of technical replicates of blood from a handful of donors. This table comes from immunoSEQ multiplex PCR, and its TCRdb copy is limited to in-frame clones, with some not included. The profile covers over 55,000 clones, with less than 95% appearing a single time and about 2.9% taken by the ten largest. The specimen sequenced was PBMCs. The receptors were sampled from a human donor in good health. Some clones in this sample may be carry-over from other donors' samples.

The rearrangement links TRBV4-2 to TRBJ1-1, with a possible D match to TRBD1 (5 bases). The CDR3 has 16 residues. V was pared by 3 bases and J by 1 base, with 15 bases between. Germline V gene data show CDR1 as LGHNA and CDR2 as YNFKEQ. The CDR3 loop reads CASSHWGGAGNTEAFF. CDR3 DNA: TGTGCCAGCAGCCATTGGGGGGGAGCAGGGAACACTGAAGCTTTCTTT.

The chain links TRBV9 to TRBJ2-6; 7 bases are shared with TRBD2. The CDR3 has 17 amino acids. V shed 0 bases and J 2 bases; nucleotides not matched to a gene: 5. CDR1 SGDLS and CDR2 YYNGEE come from the germline V gene. This CDR3 reads CASSVATGGPGANVLTF. The CDR3 coding sequence is TGTGCCAGCAGCGTAGCTACGGGGGGACCTGGGGCCAACGTCCTGACTTTC.

The genes are TRBV27 and TRBJ2-1; no definite D call. This CDR3 spans 14 amino acids. V lost 7 bases and J lost 3, with 13 bases in between. Germline V gene data show CDR1 as MNHEY and CDR2 as SMNVEV (reference sequence). The CDR3 DNA reads as TGTGCCAGCACCTCTGGGCTCGACTACAATGAGCAGTTCTTC. It yields the protein CASTSGLDYNEQFF.

As DNA, the CDR3 is TGTGCCAGCAGTGAGGCAGGGGGATTGGGCTATGGCTACACCTTC. Encoded protein: CASSEAGGLGYGYTF. This chain connects TRBV6-1 to TRBJ1-2; 7 positions match TRBD1. Trimming removed 3 bases from V and 4 bases from J; junction bases left unmatched: 8. The CDR3 is 15 amino acids. Germline CDR1 MNHNS, CDR2 SASEGT.

In this sample, this clone turned up once. The chain has TRBV5-4 and TRBJ1-6; 8 bases are shared with TRBD1. CDR1 is SGHNT, CDR2 YYREEE, per germline (reference sequence). With V trimmed by 2 bases and J by 9 bases, 7 bases remained unmatched. The CDR3 runs to 15 residues. CDR3 sequence reads: CASSFFSRGPSPLHF. In nucleotides, the CDR3 is TGTGCCAGCAGCTTTTTTTCCAGGGGGCCTTCACCCCTCCACTTT.

The gene calls are TRBV2 and TRBJ1-3; maybe TRBD1 (6 bases). Germline loops: CDR1 SNHLY, CDR2 FYNNEI. The CDR3 sequence is 13 residues long. The V and J ends lost 7 bases and 7 bases respectively, with 14 bases between them. The chain's CDR3 is CASNRGAPNTIYF. The CDR3 DNA follows: TGTGCCAGCAACCGGGGGGCGCCGAACACCATATATTTT.

The chain is built from TRBV7-6 and TRBJ2-7; TRBD2 agrees at 11 bases. V was clipped by 4 bases and J by 4 bases; unmatched bases: 0. This CDR3 has 13 amino acids. Germline V lookup: CDR1 SGHVS, CDR2 FNYEAQ. The CDR3 DNA follows: TGTGCCAGCAGCTCTAGCGGGAGGTACGAGCAGTACTTC. Protein sequence: CASSSSGRYEQYF.

The chain recombines TRBV4-1 with TRBJ2-7; 15 bases line up with TRBD2. CDR1 and CDR2 (germline): MGHRA, YSYEKL. Germline trimming cut 3 bases from V and 6 bases from J; bases unmatched to any gene: 9. There are 17 residues in the CDR3. CDR3: CASSHGLAGGLRLEQYF. The CDR3 nucleotides are TGCGCCAGCAGCCATGGACTAGCGGGGGGGCTCAGACTCGAGCAGTACTTC.

The chain is built from TRBV19 and TRBJ2-1, with TRBD2 identical over 9 bases. Trimming at V came to 3 bases and at J to 5 bases, leaving 5 bases not matched to a gene. The CDR3 has 15 amino acids. Germline-derived CDR1 and CDR2 are LNHDA and SQIVND (reference sequence). This CDR3 reads CASSMGASGDNEQFF. The CDR3 region has the DNA TGTGCCAGTAGTATGGGGGCTAGCGGGGACAATGAGCAGTTCTTC.

The rearrangement links TRBV14 to TRBJ1-1, with TRBD1 as a possible D gene (6 bases). CDR1 and CDR2 (germline): SGHDN, FVKESK. Trimming left V 5 bases short and J 2 bases short, with 18 bases between. The CDR3 has 16 amino acids. CDR3 sequence reads: CASSKIRIRGNTEAFF. CDR3 coding DNA: TGTGCCAGCAGCAAAATCCGAATCAGGGGAAACACTGAAGCTTTCTTT.

The chain is built from TRBV7-2 and TRBJ2-3; 13 nucleotides line up with TRBD2. The CDR3 is made up of 17 amino acids. From germline, CDR1 is SGHTA and CDR2 FQGNSA. After removal of 1 base from V and 8 bases from J, the junction contained 9 bases not matched to a gene. CDR3 sequence: CASSLGQTSGGTGTQYF. CDR3 sequence (DNA): TGTGCCAGCAGCTTAGGACAGACTAGCGGGGGGACGGGTACGCAGTATTTT.

V is TRBV7-2 and J is TRBJ2-7, with TRBD2 identical over 8 bases. J gave up 0 bases and V 4 bases, and 8 bases lay outside the gene matches. Germline CDR1 and CDR2: SGHTA and FQGNSA. This CDR3 is 16 amino acids long. CDR3 DNA sequence: TGTGCCAGCAGCTCCCCTGGACTAGCCCGCTCCTACGAGCAGTACTTC. Encoded protein: CASSSPGLARSYEQYF.

This chain links TRBV4-1 with TRBJ1-5; 7 nucleotides align to TRBD1. This CDR3 region has 15 residues. Germline CDR1 is MGHRA and CDR2 is YSYEKL. J was trimmed by 2 bases and V by 5 bases; bases with no gene match: 6. CDR3 nucleotide sequence: TGCGCCAGCAGCTCGGAGGGGGCGGGCAATCAGCCCCAGCATTTT. Its translation is CASSSEGAGNQPQHF.

This clone came up once. J is TRBJ1-1 and V is TRBV7-9; maybe TRBD1 (6 bases). This CDR3 has 14 residues. Deletions cut 1 base from V and 5 bases from J, with 11 bases between. Per the germline V gene, CDR1 is SEHNR and CDR2 is FQNEAQ (reference sequence). CDR3 in DNA: TGTGCCAGCAGCTTAGAGGACAGAGGGACTGAAGCTTTCTTT. Its translation: CASSLEDRGTEAFF.

This chain uses TRBV6-6 with TRBJ2-5; 10 bases map to TRBD2. Germline V gene lookup returns CDR1 MNHNY and CDR2 SVGAGI (reference sequence). V shed 0 bases, J shed 5 bases, and the junction held 6 bases outside the gene matches. This CDR3 has 16 amino acids. The CDR3 nucleotides are TGTGCCAGCAGTTACTCAGGGACTAGCGCGAGTGAGACCCAGTACTTC. Its protein product is CASSYSGTSASETQYF.

The V call is TRBV11-2, the J call TRBJ2-7; 8 nucleotides agree with TRBD2. The CDR3 loop spans 16 amino acids. The V gene's germline CDR1 is SGHAT and CDR2 FQNNGV. The trim removed 1 base at V and 3 bases at J, leaving 8 bases unmatched. The CDR3: CASSLASSGGVYEQYF. The CDR3 DNA reads as TGTGCCAGCAGCTTAGCATCCAGCGGGGGAGTCTACGAGCAGTACTTC.

This clone was picked up one time. The V gene is TRBV7-9, the J gene TRBJ2-7; TRBD2 matches at 9 bases. The CDR3 consists of 15 residues. Germline lookup yields CDR1 SEHNR and CDR2 FQNEAQ (reference sequence). J gave up 4 bases and V 5 bases, and 9 bases lay outside the gene matches. The CDR3 loop reads CASSKGGGGAYEQYF. DNA for the CDR3: TGTGCCAGCAGCAAAGGGGGCGGGGGGGCGTACGAGCAGTACTTC.

The chain uses TRBV7-8 and TRBJ1-2; TRBD1 aligns across 8 bases. Trimming cost V 4 bases and J 7 bases; bases outside gene matches: 5. Germline CDR1 and CDR2: SGHVS and FQNEAQ. The CDR3 covers 13 residues. CDR3 protein: CASSSEQGGGYTF. CDR3 bases: TGTGCCAGCAGCTCAGAACAGGGGGGTGGCTACACCTTC.

The chain uses TRBV5-8 and TRBJ1-5; 11 bases map to TRBD1. Germline lookup yields CDR1 SGHTS and CDR2 YDEGEE. The CDR3 extends over 14 amino acids. The V segment lost 2 bases and the J segment 7 bases; nucleotides outside the gene matches: 2. The CDR3 DNA follows: TGTGCCAGCAGCTTCCGGGACAGGGGGCAGCCCCAGCATTTT. Protein product: CASSFRDRGQPQHF.

The chain combines TRBV30 with TRBJ1-2; D is unresolved. This CDR3 region has 14 residues. V was cut by 1 base and J by 0 bases, with 9 bases left in between. CDR1 and CDR2 (germline): GTSNPN, SVGIG (reference sequence). The CDR3 here is CAWSAEGANYGYTF. For the CDR3, the DNA is TGTGCCTGGAGTGCGGAGGGAGCTAACTATGGCTACACCTTC.

This chain links TRBV6-5 with TRBJ2-2; D is perhaps TRBD2 (5 bases). Germline V lookup: CDR1 MNHEY, CDR2 SVGAGI. The CDR3 sequence is 14 residues long. The ends were cut back, 6 bases at V and 5 bases at J, with 13 bases in the middle. The CDR3 spells CASSPGGWTGELFF. In DNA form, the CDR3 reads TGTGCCAGCAGCCCAGGAGGATGGACCGGGGAGCTGTTTTTT.

This clone is termed medium-sized (0.01 to 0.1%). This rearrangement joins TRBV10-3 to TRBJ1-1; 8 nucleotides agree with TRBD1. J was trimmed by 1 base and V by 6 bases; bases with no gene match: 1. Germline CDR1 ENHRY, CDR2 SYGVKD. CDR3 length: 13 residues. CDR3 in DNA: TGTGCCATCAGAGGACAGGGGAACACTGAAGCTTTCTTT. This codes for CAIRGQGNTEAFF.